This T cell receptor (beta chain) was recovered during a study of cytomegalovirus exposure and HLA in healthy donors. Across the study: A prior study identified roughly 110 million unique TCR beta sequences from roughly 180 million T cells.

Study observations and caveats: About 87% or about 30% of the time was how often most TCR beta V segments were productive, according to an earlier analysis. The study listed some 160 cytomegalovirus-associated TCR beta chains. TRBV6-2, TRBV6-3 and some other V segments were unresolvable in 87-base-pair reads.

PCR used 60 Vbeta primers and 13 Jbeta primers. Clones were sequenced by immunoSEQ multiplex PCR, and TCRdb holds only the in-frame ones, with some missing. The sample yields tens of thousands of clones, 65% to 85% seen once. Germline assignment: CDR1 MNHNS and CDR2 SASEGT. The V segment lost 6 bases and the J segment 3 bases; nucleotides outside the gene matches: 7. This CDR3 spans 14 amino acids. With regard to this clone: Its specificity is unknown.

The clonotype was recovered from a girl aged 2 to 9 in good health and CMV-seropositive. Sequencing was done on a sample of PBMCs. The rearrangement joins TRBV6-1 to TRBJ2-7; TRBD1 agrees at 8 bases. CDR3 DNA sequence: TGTGCCAGCAGGGCACAGGGGGTTTTCTACGAGCAGTACTTC. Translated, it gives CASRAQGVFYEQYF.